This T cell receptor beta chain was sequenced in a study of molecular identifiers for immune sequencing clone quantification. One entry per CDR3 protein results from TCRdb running MiXCR on the PCR reads. The sample consists of about 510,000 distinct CDR3 sequences, around 23% of them appearing once. There are many counts of this clonotype. Sequencing was carried out using naive CD8+ T cells from blood, with Jurkat cell RNA spiked in. Subset defined: FACS-sorted CD8+CD4-CCR7+CD45RA+ naive T cells. The receptor comes from a human donor in good health. Some libraries in this study had Jurkat cell RNA spiked in.

The CDR3 coding sequence is TGCGCCAGCAGCTTTGCCGACCAATCCTACGAGCAGTACTTC. Residues: CASSFADQSYEQYF. The V gene is TRBV5-1, the J gene TRBJ2-7; D gene unclear. Germline V gives CDR1 SGHRS, CDR2 YFSETQ. Trimming shortened V by 2 bases and J by 1 base, and 10 bases separated the two germline ends. This CDR3 contains 14 residues.